Each of the 21 T cell receptor beta chains below was sequenced from the same sample in a study of CD8+ T cells in alopecia areata. Treatment given: oral pan-JAK inhibitor, 5-10 mg twice daily. cDNA prepared by RNA extraction and subsequent reverse transcription served as the template for sequencing. The method was immunoSEQ multiplex PCR; TCRdb's version includes in-frame clones alone and lacks a portion of them. Seen here are around 300,000 clones, 60% observed once, and the top ten hold around 0.92%. The material sequenced was CD4+ T cells sorted from blood, taken at week 52, from a patient treated with tofacitinib. The receptors stem from a human donor with alopecia areata.

The table lists this clone with a few counts. V and J are TRBV15 and TRBJ2-5; 9 bases agree with TRBD2. J gave up 1 base and V 1 base, and 13 bases lay outside the gene matches. Germline V lookup: CDR1 LNHNV, CDR2 YYDKDF (reference sequence). The length of the CDR3 is 19 residues. CDR3 sequence: CATSRVAGGDRLTQETQYF. CDR3 nucleotides: TGTGCCACCAGCAGAGTGGCGGGGGGGGATAGACTCACCCAAGAGACCCAGTACTTC.

The gene calls are TRBV2 and TRBJ2-2; 7 bases map to TRBD2. The CDR3 sequence is 16 residues long. Germline V gene data show CDR1 as SNHLY and CDR2 as FYNNEI. The trim removed 4 bases at V and 4 bases at J, leaving 9 bases unmatched. The CDR3 region has the DNA TGTGCCAGCAGTGTGGAGACTAGCCTCTTCACCGGGGAGCTGTTTTTT. This encodes CASSVETSLFTGELFF.

The sample holds a few counts of this clone. This rearrangement joins TRBV6-1 to TRBJ1-5; D gene unclear. In germline, CDR1 is MNHNS, CDR2 SASEGT. The V end lost 5 bases, the J end lost 4 bases, and 12 bases lay between the germline ends. The CDR3 spans 14 residues. CDR3 residues: CASSRALVNQPQHF. DNA for the CDR3: TGTGCCAGCAGTCGGGCCTTAGTTAATCAGCCCCAGCATTTT.

This clone has only a few counts. The chain links TRBV14 to TRBJ2-3; TRBD2 agrees at 8 bases. After removal of 3 bases from V and 4 bases from J, the junction contained 3 bases not matched to a gene. This CDR3 has 14 residues. Germline-derived CDR1 and CDR2 are SGHDN and FVKESK. Here the CDR3 DNA reads TGTGCCAGCAGCCAGCGGGGGGCTCCAGATACGCAGTATTTT. Protein: CASSQRGAPDTQYF. Full variable domain (outside the CDR3, taken from reference TRBV14 and TRBJ2-3): EAGVTQFPSHSVIEKGQTVTLRCDPISGHDNLYWYRRVMGKEIKFLLHFVKESKQDESGMPNNRFLAERTGGTYSTLKVQPAELEDSGVYFCASSQRGAPDTQYFGPGTRLTVL.

This clone has just a few counts. The chain has TRBV5-1 and TRBJ2-3; D gene unclear. Germline CDR1 reads SGHRS; CDR2 reads YFSETQ. V was pared by 5 bases and J by 3 bases, with 13 bases between. The CDR3 is 14 residues long. The CDR3 reads CASSLDGRTDTQYF. The CDR3 nucleotides read TGCGCCAGCAGTCTGGACGGAAGAACAGATACGCAGTATTTT.

Comments on this clone: The germline gene is not matched at one end of the junction; a read error may be the cause. The chain employs TRBV5-1 and TRBJ2-2; weak D call: TRBD2 (6 bases). Germline V CDR1 and CDR2: SGHRS, YFSETQ. The CDR3 has 15 amino acids. CDR3 sequence (DNA): TGCGCCAGCAACTTGGGAGGCAGGAACACCGGGGAGCTGTTTTTT. It specifies CASNLGGRNTGELFF.

The chain combines TRBV5-4 with TRBJ2-5; a possible D gene is TRBD2 (7 bases). V was trimmed by 3 bases and J by 5 bases, leaving 23 bases between them. The CDR3 is 17 amino acids. In germline, CDR1 is SGHNT, CDR2 YYREEE (reference sequence). The CDR3 nucleotides read TGTGCCAGCAGCTCCCAGTTTGTGCGGGGGCCGAGGGAGACCCAGTACTTC. Translating gives CASSSQFVRGPRETQYF.

This clone was picked up one time. The rearrangement uses TRBV7-2 and TRBJ2-3; possible D gene TRBD2, 6 bases. Germline values: CDR1 SGHTA, CDR2 FQGNSA. Between the trimmed V and J ends, which lost 5 bases and 0 bases, there was a span of 12 bases. CDR3 length equals 15 residues. The CDR3 is CASSNVGTSTDTQYF. As DNA, the CDR3 is TGTGCCAGCAGCAATGTCGGGACTAGCACAGATACGCAGTATTTT. Using reference TRBV7-2 and TRBJ2-3 for the parts outside the CDR3, the full variable domain is GAGVSQSPSNKVTEKGKDVELRCDPISGHTALYWYRQSLGQGLEFLIYFQGNSAPDKSGLPSDRFSAERTGGSVSTLTIQRTQQEDSAVYLCASSNVGTSTDTQYFGPGTRLTVL.

This chain joins TRBV30 and TRBJ1-2; TRBD1 matches 7 bases. Trimming at V came to 4 bases and at J to 6 bases, leaving 11 bases not matched to a gene. CDR1 and CDR2 (germline): GTSNPN, SVGIG (reference sequence). The CDR3 contains 14 residues. The DNA for the CDR3 is TGTGCCTGGAAATCAGATACAGGGGCGAATGGCTACACCTTC. Its translation: CAWKSDTGANGYTF.

This chain links TRBV7-6 with TRBJ2-5; 8 bases match TRBD2. CDR3 length equals 16 residues. Germline CDR1 SGHVS, CDR2 FNYEAQ. Trimming removed 5 bases from V and 1 base from J; junction bases left unmatched: 9. CDR3 protein: CASSTVAGPLQETQYF. For the CDR3, the DNA is TGTGCCAGCAGCACAGTAGCGGGGCCCCTCCAAGAGACCCAGTACTTC. Supplemented by reference TRBV7-6 and TRBJ2-5, the full variable domain reads GAGVSQSPRYKVTKRGQDVALRCDPISGHVSLYWYRQALGQGPEFLTYFNYEAQQDKSGLPNDRFSAERPEGSISTLTIQRTEQRDSAMYRCASSTVAGPLQETQYFGPGTRLLVL.

The chain carries TRBV9 and TRBJ2-5; TRBD1 matches 9 bases. Germline loops: CDR1 SGDLS, CDR2 YYNGEE. The CDR3 totals 16 residues. V dropped 0 bases and J dropped 4; count of bases not matched to a gene: 7. CDR3 region: CASSVEGQGGRETQYF. CDR3 nucleotide sequence: TGTGCCAGCAGCGTAGAGGGACAGGGAGGACGAGAGACCCAGTACTTC.

This clone was observed a few times. The V and J genes are TRBV5-4 and TRBJ2-5; D not resolved. V was pared by 0 bases and J by 5 bases, with 11 bases between. Germline CDR1 is SGHNT and CDR2 is YYREEE (reference sequence). CDR3 length: 14 amino acids. The CDR3 sequence is CASSLDKGRETQYF. CDR3 coding DNA: TGTGCCAGCAGCTTGGACAAGGGTAGGGAGACCCAGTACTTC.

This chain joins TRBV30 and TRBJ1-2, with a tentative D call TRBD1 (6 bases). Looked up from germline, CDR1 is GTSNPN and CDR2 is SVGIG (reference sequence). V lost 0 bases to trimming and J lost 4 bases, with 12 bases between them. The CDR3 spans 14 residues. The CDR3: CAWSVGGGSYGYTF. CDR3 nucleotide sequence: TGTGCCTGGAGTGTAGGGGGGGGCAGCTATGGCTACACCTTC. Based on the CDR3 plus reference TRBV30 and TRBJ1-2, the full variable domain is SQTIHQWPATLVQPVGSPLSLECTVEGTSNPNLYWYRQAAGRGLQLLFYSVGIGQISSEVPQNLSASRPQDRQFILSSKKLLLSDSGFYLCAWSVGGGSYGYTFGSGTRLTVV.

The count of this clone is one. CDR3 sequence reads: CASSLHPGTVAGEQYF. DNA for the CDR3: TGCGCCAGCAGCTTGCACCCCGGGACAGTGGCGGGGGAGCAGTACTTC. V gene TRBV5-1 combines with J gene TRBJ2-7, with D possibly TRBD1 on 7 matching bases. Trimming cost V 1 base and J 7 bases, with 21 bases left between them. CDR3 length equals 16 residues. Germline-derived CDR1 and CDR2 are SGHRS and YFSETQ.

The table lists this clone with a few counts. The genes are TRBV7-6 and TRBJ2-1; D is unclear. The germline V gene has CDR1 SGHVS and CDR2 FNYEAQ. This CDR3 is built from 13 residues. V lost 2 bases and J lost 5, with 7 bases in between. The CDR3 loop reads CASSLKVNNEQFF. In DNA form, the CDR3 reads TGTGCCAGCAGCTTAAAGGTGAACAATGAGCAGTTCTTC.

This chain links TRBV10-3 with TRBJ2-1, with 9 bases that match TRBD1. This CDR3 is 14 amino acids long. V shed 10 bases, J shed 4 bases, and the junction held 8 bases outside the gene matches. In germline, CDR1 is ENHRY, CDR2 SYGVKD. The CDR3 loop reads CATHGGTGYNEQFF. The CDR3 region has the DNA TGTGCCACCCACGGGGGGACAGGGTACAATGAGCAGTTCTTC.

The chain recombines TRBV19 with TRBJ2-1; 10 bases line up with TRBD2. The length of the CDR3 is 13 residues. Trimming took 7 bases from V and 6 from J; bases not matched to a gene: 3. Germline lookup yields CDR1 LNHDA and CDR2 SQIVND (reference sequence). CDR3 loop: CASKAGGRNEQFF. The CDR3 bases are TGTGCCAGTAAAGCGGGGGGGCGCAATGAGCAGTTCTTC.

The chain uses TRBV11-1 and TRBJ2-2; D is possibly TRBD2 (5 bases). Trimming removed 0 bases at V and 5 bases at J, with 7 bases between. The CDR3 is 14 residues long. Germline lookup yields CDR1 SGHAT and CDR2 FQDESV (reference sequence). CDR3: CASSLATGTGELFF. The CDR3 DNA sequence: TGTGCCAGCAGCTTAGCGACGGGGACCGGGGAGCTGTTTTTT.

V gene TRBV6-6 combines with J gene TRBJ1-1; D remains unclear. The CDR3 sequence is 13 residues long. The V end lost 2 bases, the J end lost 1 base, and 5 bases lay between the germline ends. Per germline, CDR1 MNHNY and CDR2 SVGAGI (reference sequence). The CDR3 DNA reads TGTGCCAGCAGTTACGCAGGGAACACTGAAGCTTTCTTT. Translated: CASSYAGNTEAFF.

The genes are TRBV27 and TRBJ2-3; 7 bases fit TRBD1. The CDR3 consists of 14 residues. The germline CDR1 and CDR2 sequences are MNHEY and SMNVEV (reference sequence). With V trimmed by 6 bases and J by 3 bases, 6 bases remained unmatched. The CDR3 bases are TGTGCCAGCAGCCCCGACAGGGTTACAGATACGCAGTATTTT. Amino acid sequence: CASSPDRVTDTQYF.

The CDR3 protein is CASSLGQGVSKFEQYF. CDR3 in DNA: TGCGCCAGCAGCTTGGGACAGGGCGTTTCGAAGTTTGAGCAGTACTTC. The chain uses TRBV5-1 and TRBJ2-7; 7 bases align to TRBD1. The CDR3 runs to 16 residues. Germline CDR1 is SGHRS and CDR2 is YFSETQ. The V and J ends lost 0 bases and 7 bases, in that order; junction bases with no gene match: 13.